This paragraph reports one TCR beta chain. Its specificity is unknown. The data are from a study of human T cells and chemical hapten exposure. Study results and caveats: Every donor had alopecia, and their immune response may therefore differ from healthy people's.

Per the original methods: Samples contained a median of about 96,000 TCRs, with a range of roughly 20,000 to 690,600. Each CDR3 protein is one row after TCRdb ran MiXCR on the RACE reads. None of the V and J calls come from the authors' own analysis; TCRdb made them. Among about 250,000 distinct CDR3 sequences listed, 7.7% were seen once. Germline V gives CDR1 MGHRA, CDR2 YSYEKL. V lost 0 bases, J lost 7 bases, and 13 bases lay in between. The CDR3 totals 15 residues. Time point denoted: pre-sensitization, week 0. The treatment here: therapeutic diphenylcyclopropenone sensitization with weekly scalp DPC. Whole blood, unfractionated, served as the material for total RNA extraction.

The sequence was obtained from a man aged 18 to 30 with alopecia areata. Some clones in this sample may be carry-over from other donors' samples. The chain links TRBV4-1 to TRBJ2-1, with D perhaps TRBD1 (6 bases). The source was whole blood, collected in connection with sensitization to the hapten diphenylcyclopropenone (DPC). The CDR3 reads CASSQEFRGRNEQFF. The CDR3 nucleotides read TGCGCCAGCAGCCAAGAATTCAGGGGCCGGAATGAGCAGTTCTTC.